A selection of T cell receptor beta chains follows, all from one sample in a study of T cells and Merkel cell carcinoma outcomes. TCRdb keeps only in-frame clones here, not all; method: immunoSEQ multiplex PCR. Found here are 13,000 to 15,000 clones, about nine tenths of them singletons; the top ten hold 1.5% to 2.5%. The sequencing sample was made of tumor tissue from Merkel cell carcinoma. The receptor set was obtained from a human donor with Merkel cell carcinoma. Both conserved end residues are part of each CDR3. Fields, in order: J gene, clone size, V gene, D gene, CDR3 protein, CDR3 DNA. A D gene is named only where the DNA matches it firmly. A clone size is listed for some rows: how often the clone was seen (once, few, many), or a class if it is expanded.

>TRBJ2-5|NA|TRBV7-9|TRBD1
CASRPGQGGTQYF
TGTGCCAGCAGACCCGGACAGGGGGGGACCCAGTACTTC
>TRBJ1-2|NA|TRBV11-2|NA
CASSSVRGPKYGYTF
TGTGCCAGCAGCTCGGTCAGGGGCCCTAAGTATGGCTACACCTTC
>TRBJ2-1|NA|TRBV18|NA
CASSPLGGDEQFF
TGTGCCAGCTCGCCCCTGGGAGGCGATGAGCAGTTCTTC
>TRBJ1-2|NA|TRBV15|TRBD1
CATSRQPGQGFGYTF
TGTGCCACCAGCAGGCAACCGGGACAGGGGTTTGGCTACACCTTC
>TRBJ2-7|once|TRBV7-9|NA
CASGEGGYEQYF
TGTGCCAGCGGGGAAGGGGGCTACGAGCAGTACTTC
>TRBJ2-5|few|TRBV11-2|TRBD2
CASSLSGGAGTQYF
TGTGCCAGCAGCTTGAGCGGGGGGGCCGGGACCCAGTACTTC
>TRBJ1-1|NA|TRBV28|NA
CASSNTEAFF
TGTGCCAGCAGTAACACTGAAGCTTTCTTT
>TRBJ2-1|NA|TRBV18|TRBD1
CASSTYRTGLNQGANEQFF
TGTGCCAGCTCGACCTATAGGACAGGATTAAACCAAGGGGCCAATGAGCAGTTCTTC
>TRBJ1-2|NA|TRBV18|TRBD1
CASSLGQGANYGYTF
TGTGCCAGCTCACTTGGACAGGGCGCTAACTATGGCTACACCTTC
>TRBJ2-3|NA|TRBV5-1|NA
CASSLTVPENTQYF
TGCGCCAGCAGCTTGACAGTGCCGGAGAATACGCAGTATTTT
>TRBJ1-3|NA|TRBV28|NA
CASSENRNGGNTIYF
TGTGCCAGCAGTGAAAACAGGAACGGTGGAAACACCATATATTTT
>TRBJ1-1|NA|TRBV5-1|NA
CASRGQTNTEAFF
TGCGCCAGCAGGGGACAAACTAACACTGAAGCTTTCTTT
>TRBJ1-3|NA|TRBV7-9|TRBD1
CASRARGPGNTIYF
TGTGCCAGCCGCGCCAGGGGGCCTGGAAACACCATATATTTT
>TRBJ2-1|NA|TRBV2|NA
CASSTNSGDEQFF
TGTGCCAGCAGTACAAATAGCGGTGATGAGCAGTTCTTC
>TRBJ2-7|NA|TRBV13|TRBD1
CASSSLGQTRDYEQYF
TGTGCCAGCAGCTCCCTGGGACAGACCAGGGACTACGAGCAGTACTTC
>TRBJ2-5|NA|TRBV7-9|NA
CASSRLHSLLETQYF
TGTGCCAGCAGCCGTCTTCATAGCTTGCTCGAGACCCAGTACTTC
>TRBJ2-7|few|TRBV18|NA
CASSPSTGRGSYEQYF
TGTGCCAGCTCACCTTCGACAGGGAGGGGCTCCTACGAGCAGTACTTC
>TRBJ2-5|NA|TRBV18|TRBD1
CASSPRDRKETQYF
TGTGCCAGCTCACCAAGGGACAGAAAAGAGACCCAGTACTTC
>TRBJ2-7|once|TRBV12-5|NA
CASGSQGTYEQYF
TGTGCTAGTGGTTCGCAGGGGACCTACGAGCAGTACTTC
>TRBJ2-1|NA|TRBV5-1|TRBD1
CASSLRQGRGEQFF
TGCGCCAGCAGCCTGCGACAGGGTAGGGGTGAGCAGTTCTTC
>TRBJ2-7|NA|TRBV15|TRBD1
CATSVTAGGYEQYF
TGTGCCACAAGCGTTACGGCAGGGGGATACGAGCAGTACTTC
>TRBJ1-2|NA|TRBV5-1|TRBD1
CASRPGQGPEDGYGYTF
TGCGCCAGCAGACCCGGACAGGGTCCCGAGGACGGCTATGGCTACACCTTC
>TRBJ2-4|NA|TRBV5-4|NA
CASSTHGAENIQYF
TGTGCCAGCAGCACCCACGGGGCAGAGAACATTCAGTACTTC
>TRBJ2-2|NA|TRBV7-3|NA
CASSLGRGTGELFF
TGTGCCAGCAGCTTAGGGCGCGGCACCGGGGAGCTGTTTTTT
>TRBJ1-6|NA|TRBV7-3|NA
CASSLSPRGDSPLHF
TGTGCCAGCAGCTTAAGCCCCCGGGGGGATTCACCCCTCCACTTT
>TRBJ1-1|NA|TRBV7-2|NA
CASSLGLRSTEAFF
TGTGCCAGCAGCTTAGGTTTGCGGAGCACTGAAGCTTTCTTT
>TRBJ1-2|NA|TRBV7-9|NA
CATAAGILNGYTF
TGTGCCACAGCAGCGGGGATCCTGAATGGCTACACCTTC
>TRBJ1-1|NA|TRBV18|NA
CASSQVGGIMNTEAFF
TGTGCCAGCTCACAGGTGGGCGGCATAATGAACACTGAAGCTTTCTTT
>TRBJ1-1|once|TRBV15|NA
CATSRGLLNTEAFF
TGTGCCACCAGCAGAGGCCTCTTGAACACTGAAGCTTTCTTT
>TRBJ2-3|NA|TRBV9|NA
CASSVGLLTSTDTQYF
TGTGCCAGCAGCGTAGGACTGTTGACTAGCACAGATACGCAGTATTTT
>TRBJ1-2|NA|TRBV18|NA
CASSPNGRNSYGYTF
TGTGCCAGCTCACCTAATGGTCGGAATTCCTATGGCTACACCTTC
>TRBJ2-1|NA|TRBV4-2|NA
CASSQSAGYNEQFF
TGTGCCAGCAGCCAATCGGCCGGTTACAATGAGCAGTTCTTC
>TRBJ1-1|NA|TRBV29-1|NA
CSVSTRMNTEAFF
TGCAGCGTTTCGACACGCATGAACACTGAAGCTTTCTTT
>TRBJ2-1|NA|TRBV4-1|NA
CASSQEVGGNEQFF
TGCGCCAGCAGCCAAGAGGTCGGGGGTAATGAGCAGTTCTTC
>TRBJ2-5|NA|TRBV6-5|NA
CANNYGRGGETQYF
TGTGCCAACAATTACGGCAGGGGTGGAGAGACCCAGTACTTC
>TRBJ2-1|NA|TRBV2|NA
CASSERGNEQFF
TGTGCCAGCAGTGAACGGGGCAATGAGCAGTTCTTC
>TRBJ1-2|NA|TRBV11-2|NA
CASSLGGFGYTF
TGTGCCAGCAGCTTAGGTGGATTCGGCTACACCTTC
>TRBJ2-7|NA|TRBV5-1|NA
CASSLRGDYEQYF
TGCGCCAGCAGCTTGAGGGGCGACTACGAGCAGTACTTC
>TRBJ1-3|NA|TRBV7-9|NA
CTSSLLGGDTIYF
TGTACCAGCAGCTTATTAGGAGGGGACACCATATATTTT
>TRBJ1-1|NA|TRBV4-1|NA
CASSQDRGAPRTEAFF
TGCGCCAGCAGCCAAGATCGTGGGGCCCCGCGAACTGAAGCTTTCTTT
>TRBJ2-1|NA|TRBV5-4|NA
CASSSYNEQFF
TGTGCCAGCAGCTCCTACAATGAGCAGTTCTTC
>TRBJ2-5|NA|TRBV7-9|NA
CASSLVREETQYF
TGTGCCAGCAGCTTAGTCAGGGAAGAGACCCAGTACTTC
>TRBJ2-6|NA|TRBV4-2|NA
CASSQGRELSGANVLTF
TGTGCCAGCAGCCAAGGCAGGGAACTCTCTGGGGCCAACGTCCTGACTTTC
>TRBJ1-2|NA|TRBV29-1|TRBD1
CSVRNQGAQDYGYTF
TGCAGCGTTCGGAATCAGGGGGCGCAGGACTATGGCTACACCTTC
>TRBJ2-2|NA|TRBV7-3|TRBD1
CASSRDSTTGELFF
TGTGCCAGCAGCCGGGACAGCACTACCGGGGAGCTGTTTTTT
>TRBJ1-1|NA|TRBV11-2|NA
CANSLGAEAFF
TGTGCCAACAGCTTGGGGGCTGAAGCTTTCTTT